Detailed here is one TCR beta chain. This clone was picked up a small number of times. What antigen it recognizes has not been identified. Nothing much larger sits one base from this clone, and base qualities are not available. These data come from a study of PD-1 blockade in classical Hodgkin lymphoma (dated by TCRdb to about 2020). About the investigation overall: Nivolumab dosing was 3 mg/kg intravenously every 2 weeks, continuing until either disease progression or unacceptable toxicity. A peripheral blood immune signature of response to PD-1 blockade in classical Hodgkin lymphoma was defined using TCR beta sequencing and CyTOF.

Genomic DNA was extracted with the Qiagen DNeasy kit from unsorted PBMCs and from negatively selected CD4+ and CD8+ fractions. TCR beta CDR3 regions were amplified by immunoSEQ multiplex PCR using primers annealing to V and J segments. A synthetic immune receptor repertoire was used to minimize amplification bias, and remaining bias was computationally removed after sequencing. The paper's data handling went like this. Custom Python scripts were used to quantify repertoire diversity as the Shannon entropy index. Unsorted, CD4+ and CD8+ repertoires were examined separately, except in combined analyses, for which CD4+ and CD8+ sequences were merged in silico. Clonal expansion was defined as at least a 2-fold frequency increase after treatment relative to C1D1, with a pseudocount of 0.5 for undetected baseline clones. Singleton clones were defined as clones with 0 or 1 copy at C1D1, and non-singleton clones were defined as clones with 2 or more copies. Clones expanded in unsorted samples were annotated as CD4+, CD8+ or unknown by matching protein sequences in sorted samples from the same patient. Diversity changes from C1D1 to C4D1 were tested in paired samples using Wilcoxon tests. The clones in this table, taken by TCRdb from immuneACCESS, are in-frame only. Not every clone is retained; where verified, under half of the shortfall comes from an unresolved V gene, and the cause of the rest is unknown. That table gives V, J and clone size, and the DNA gave D and trimming. For this sample the table gives about 20,000 clones, of which 75% to 85% were detected only once. Clones ranked in the top ten supply roughly 20% of the sample.

Interpreted using the paper, the time point label stands for: cycle 4 day 1 (C4D1), after more than five weeks of nivolumab. All trial patients had relapsed after autologous stem cell transplantation, with cohorts A, B and C differing in prior brentuximab vedotin exposure. The trial cohort was composed of about 58 patients with relapsed/refractory classical Hodgkin lymphoma, for whom complete response, partial response or progressive disease was recorded as best overall response. Single-agent nivolumab was administered to trial patients in the multi-cohort phase II CheckMate 205 trial. An independent review committee assessed best overall response by applying the 2007 International Working Group response criteria. Trial PBMCs were collected just before the start of nivolumab (C1D1) and during therapy at cycle 2 day 1 and cycle 4 day 1. Peripheral blood was collected in 8 mL Vacutainer Cell Preparation Tubes, from which PBMCs were isolated by centrifugation and then cryopreserved.

General findings and caveats noted by the study authors: Baseline diversity similar to that of newly diagnosed patients was observed in trial patients achieving complete response, whereas significantly lower diversity was observed in partial responders and progressors. Baseline TCR diversity was reported as lower in newly diagnosed patients than in healthy donors, and lower still in relapsed/refractory patients. Lower diversity was seen in patients whose nivolumab began less than 1 year after ASCT, and these patients were left out of later analyses so that immune reconstitution would not confound the results. The study was restricted to a single clinical trial cohort, and the causes of repertoire differences, possibly disease activity or prior therapy, were left undefined. A significant rise by C4D1 was seen in CD4+ but not CD8+ TCR diversity (p=0.0027 vs p=0.16), with the rise being most apparent in complete responders (p=0.02).

V sheds 3 bases and J sheds 7 bases, leaving 10 bases between their ends. Including cysteine and phenylalanine, the CDR3 has 13 amino acids. The only DNA kept is the CDR3, 39 bases in frame from the first base. CDR1 and CDR2 (KGHSH, LQKENI) derive from the germline V gene. The rearrangement combines TRBV18 with TRBJ2-1; the D gene cannot be resolved reliably. The sample consisted of peripheral blood mononuclear cells (PBMCs), taken before the fourth cycle of nivolumab. The TCR comes from a human donor with classical Hodgkin lymphoma. The base sequence is TGTGCCAGCTCACCGATCGGGCGGAATGAGCAGTTCTTC. Translated, it gives CASSPIGRNEQFF.